These 30 T cell receptor beta chains were all obtained from the same sample, sequenced in a study of regulatory T cells in long-lasting Graves disease. Time point specified: newly diagnosed GD, antithyroid drugs for less than 3 months. Isolated PBMC RNA provided the starting material for the TCR library. In building TCR beta libraries, iRepertoire HTBI primers were used together with Arm-PCR of CDR3 regions. TCRdb ran MiXCR on the multiplex PCR reads and lists one entry per CDR3 protein. Of about 530,000 distinct CDR3 sequences listed, about 16% are singletons. The same sample was also used in a study of T cells in Graves' hyperthyroidism and ophthalmopathy.

This specimen was peripheral blood mononuclear cells (PBMCs), taken at new diagnosis, from a patient treated with antithyroid drugs. The receptors derive from a woman aged 40-60 years with Graves disease.

The table lists this clonotype with many counts. This rearrangement joins TRBV27 to TRBJ2-1; D tentatively fits TRBD1 or TRBD2 (5 bases each). The ends were cut back, 6 bases at V and 12 bases at J, with 15 bases in the middle. CDR1 MNHEY and CDR2 SMNVEV come from the germline V gene (reference sequence). This CDR3 comprises 12 residues. CDR3 sequence reads: CASSPGLGWQFF. In nucleotides, the CDR3 is TGTGCCAGCAGCCCGGGGCTAGGTTGGCAGTTCTTC.

The chain combines TRBV5-6 with TRBJ2-5, with D possibly called TRBD1 or TRBD2 (5 bases each). This CDR3 contains 12 residues. CDR1 and CDR2 (germline): SGHDT, YYEEEE. Between the trimmed V and J ends, which lost 3 bases and 3 bases, there was a span of 6 bases. The CDR3 nucleotides are TGTGCCAGCAGCTGGGACGAAGAGACCCAGTACTTC. Amino acids: CASSWDEETQYF.

This clonotype was seen more than once but under ten times. The chain carries TRBV27 and TRBJ1-2; D unresolved. CDR3 length equals 14 residues. Germline loops: CDR1 MNHEY, CDR2 SMNVEV (reference sequence). V shed 2 bases and J shed 6 bases, with 13 bases lying between them. In DNA, the CDR3 is TGTGCCAGCAGTTTAGGTGTTTCGGGTGATGGCTACACCTTC. Amino acids: CASSLGVSGDGYTF.

The chain has TRBV7-2 and TRBJ2-1, with TRBD2 as a possible D gene (6 bases). The J call is in doubt because the DNA end fits TRBJ2-5 better. The CDR3 is 14 amino acids. Germline CDR1 is SGHTA and CDR2 is FQGNSA. In nucleotides, the CDR3 is TGTGCCGGCGAATTAGCGGAAACTCAAGAGACCCAGTACTTC. Protein sequence: CAGELAETQETQYF.

This clonotype was recorded a few times. The chain uses TRBV11-2 and TRBJ1-5, with D unresolved. In germline, CDR1 is SGHAT, CDR2 FQNNGV. This CDR3 contains 13 residues. The V and J ends lost 1 base and 9 bases respectively, with 10 bases between them. The CDR3 bases are TGTGCCAGCAGCTTAGCCCGGGAGACGCCCCAGCATTTT. Its translation is CASSLARETPQHF.

V and J are TRBV12-3 or TRBV12-4 and TRBJ2-3, with D maybe TRBD1 (5 bases). The CDR3 is 17 residues long. The V gene lost 5 bases and the J gene lost 2 bases, with 20 bases spanning the gap. CDR3 sequence (DNA): TGTGCCAGCAGTCGTGGGATTACAGGAGCCTTCACAGATACGCAGTATTTT. This translates into CASSRGITGAFTDTQYF.

Worth noting for this clonotype: Just one base apart from a much larger clone, this may be a read error. The V and J genes are TRBV2 and TRBJ1-2, with a weak D call TRBD1 (5 bases). This CDR3 spans 12 amino acids. The germline V and J ends were trimmed by 6 bases and 4 bases, with 9 bases remaining between them. Germline V lookup: CDR1 SNHLY, CDR2 FYNNEI. The CDR3 nucleotides are TGTGCCAGCAGGGATGGGGGCTATGGCTACACCTTC. Translation: CASRDGGYGYTF. Supplemented by reference TRBV2 and TRBJ1-2, the full variable domain reads EPEVTQTPSHQVTQMGQEVILRCVPISNHLYFYWYRQILGQKVEFLVSFYNNEISEKSEIFDDQFSVERPDGSNFTLKIRSTKLEDSAMYFCASRDGGYGYTFGSGTRLTVV.

This clonotype was seen repeatedly, ten times or more. V and J are TRBV3-1 and TRBJ1-2; D might be TRBD1 (5 bases). The CDR3 covers 14 residues. Germline-derived CDR1 and CDR2 are LGHDT and YNNKEL (reference sequence). V lost 4 bases and J 7 bases, leaving 16 bases between the germline ends. CDR3 amino acids: CASSRAEGRFGYTF. CDR3 sequence (DNA): TGTGCCAGCAGCCGGGCCGAGGGGCGCTTTGGCTACACCTTC.

This clonotype was counted at least ten times. V is TRBV7-2 and J is TRBJ2-3, with D possibly TRBD1 on 7 matching bases. Germline V CDR1 and CDR2: SGHTA, FQGNSA. V lost 5 bases, J lost 1 base, and 13 bases lay in between. CDR3 size: 15 residues. CDR3: CASSRPGGRTDTQYF. The CDR3 region has the DNA TGTGCCAGCAGCCGCCCAGGGGGGCGCACAGATACGCAGTATTTT.

This clonotype appeared many times. The V gene is TRBV12-3 or TRBV12-4, the J gene TRBJ1-2, with TRBD1 matching 7 bases. The CDR3 length is 13 residues. V lost 6 bases, J lost 4 bases, and 5 bases stayed unmatched. The CDR3 loop reads CASSTGTAYGYTF. The CDR3 nucleotides read TGTGCCAGCAGCACCGGGACAGCCTATGGCTACACCTTC.

This clonotype was found a few times. One end of the junction fails to match germline, which may point to a read error. The chain has TRBV2 and TRBJ2-3, with TRBD2 as a possible D gene (5 bases). The J call is uncertain, as TRBJ2-5 better fits the DNA end. The germline V gene encodes CDR1 SNHLY and CDR2 FYNNEI. The CDR3 length is 12 residues. The CDR3 DNA reads TGTGCCAACAGTGTTACGGGGGAGACCCAGTACTTC. It specifies CANSVTGETQYF.

Ten or more counts support this clonotype. The chain links TRBV12-3 or TRBV12-4 to TRBJ1-2; maybe TRBD1 (5 bases). This CDR3 is 14 amino acids long. V was pared by 10 bases and J by 5 bases, with 20 bases between. The CDR3 sequence is CAIRSPQGGYGYTF. The CDR3 DNA reads as TGTGCCATCCGATCCCCTCAGGGAGGGTATGGCTACACCTTC.

At least ten counts were recorded for this clonotype. The V and J genes are TRBV11-2 and TRBJ2-5, with D perhaps TRBD2 (7 bases). In germline, CDR1 is SGHAT, CDR2 FQNNGV. The CDR3 is 15 residues long. The V gene lost 5 bases and the J gene lost 2 bases, with 15 bases spanning the gap. The CDR3 protein is CASSPLGGAQETQYF. The DNA of the CDR3 is TGTGCCAGCAGCCCCCTAGGGGGGGCACAAGAGACCCAGTACTTC.

This clonotype was observed a handful of times. The rearrangement uses TRBV6-1 and TRBJ1-5, with 7 bases aligning to TRBD1. The CDR3 length is 17 residues. V lost 4 bases and J lost 3; bases outside the gene matches: 12. Germline CDR1 reads MNHNS; CDR2 reads SASEGT. CDR3 sequence reads: CASSAYLKGAVNQPQHF. For the CDR3, the DNA is TGTGCCAGCAGTGCGTATCTAAAGGGGGCGGTCAATCAGCCCCAGCATTTT.

Ten or more counts support this clonotype. J is TRBJ2-1 and V is TRBV11-2; 11 bases are shared with TRBD2. From germline, CDR1 is SGHAT and CDR2 FQNNGV. The CDR3 runs to 15 residues. The junction had 3 bases not matched to a gene; V was cut back by 4 bases and J by 4 bases. The chain's CDR3 is CASSSVAGGYNEQFF. Here the CDR3 DNA reads TGTGCCAGCAGCTCAGTAGCGGGGGGGTACAATGAGCAGTTCTTC.

This clonotype was seen more than once but under ten times. The junction differs from germline at one of its ends, possibly a read error. V usage is TRBV2 and J usage is TRBJ2-2, with 8 bases lining up with TRBD2. CDR3 length: 15 amino acids. Germline V gene lookup returns CDR1 SNHLY and CDR2 FYNNEI. The CDR3 sequence: CASNEAGAATGELFF. DNA of the CDR3: TGTGCCAGCAATGAAGCGGGGGCCGCCACCGGGGAGCTGTTTTTT.

The rearrangement joins TRBV3-1 to TRBJ2-6; no firm D call. Per the germline V gene, CDR1 is LGHDT and CDR2 is YNNKEL (reference sequence). Trimming pared 0 bases from V and 2 bases from J, leaving 5 bases between. The CDR3 is 15 residues long. In DNA form, the CDR3 reads TGTGCCAGCAGCCAAGACGCCGCTGGGGCCAACGTCCTGACTTTC. The encoded protein is CASSQDAAGANVLTF.

As for this clonotype: A read error is possible here, since a much larger clone lies one base away. CDR3 protein: CAGSSTDRGSPLHF. In DNA, the CDR3 is TGTGCCGGCAGTTCAACCGACAGGGGTTCACCCCTCCACTTT. The gene calls are TRBV12-3 or TRBV12-4 and TRBJ1-6; the match to TRBD1 covers 8 bases. The CDR3 sequence is 14 residues long.

The chain carries TRBV28 and TRBJ2-1; a possible D gene is TRBD2 (6 bases). CDR1 and CDR2 from the germline V gene are MDHEN and SYDVKM. Between the trimmed V and J ends, which lost 6 bases and 9 bases, there was a span of 12 bases. This CDR3 has 12 amino acids. The CDR3 loop is CASRGRLGEQFF. CDR3 DNA: TGTGCCAGCAGGGGGAGGTTGGGTGAGCAGTTCTTC.

The V gene is TRBV6-1, the J gene TRBJ2-2; 13 bases fit TRBD2. The germline gives CDR1 MNHNS, CDR2 SASEGT. The CDR3 covers 16 residues. V gave up 2 bases and J gave up 3 bases; unmatched junction bases: 0. The CDR3 region is CASSETSGGDTGELFF. The CDR3 DNA follows: TGTGCCAGCAGTGAAACTAGCGGGGGGGACACCGGGGAGCTGTTTTTT.

At least ten counts were recorded for this clonotype. This chain uses TRBV28 with TRBJ2-4, with D uncertain. Trimming took 5 bases from V and 4 from J, leaving 6 bases between them. The CDR3 spans 12 residues. CDR1 is MDHEN, CDR2 SYDVKM, per germline. The CDR3 DNA sequence: TGTGCCAGCAGTGACCCGAAAAACATTCAGTACTTC. Its protein product is CASSDPKNIQYF.

Concerning this clonotype: This could be a read error, since a much larger clone is one nucleotide away. This chain connects TRBV5-1 to TRBJ1-1, with D possibly being TRBD1 (6 bases). The CDR3 runs to 14 residues. The V gene's germline CDR1 is SGHRS and CDR2 YFSETQ. The CDR3 sequence is CASSSTRDTLGALF. The CDR3 nucleotides read TGTGCCAGCAGCTCAACGCGGGACACCCTGGGAGCTCTCTTT.

Many counts were recorded for this clonotype. V gene TRBV3-1 combines with J gene TRBJ1-4; D may be TRBD1 (5 bases). There are 12 residues in the CDR3. V gave up 3 bases and J gave up 8 bases, with 7 bases separating them. Germline values: CDR1 LGHDT, CDR2 YNNKEL (reference sequence). As DNA, the CDR3 is TGTGCCAGCAGCCACAGGGACGAAAAACTGTTTTTT. This encodes CASSHRDEKLFF.

This clonotype has a handful of counts. The chain has TRBV12-5 and TRBJ1-2, with no clear D. V lost 7 bases to trimming and J lost 8 bases, with 17 bases between them. This CDR3 is 13 amino acids long. Per germline, CDR1 LGHNT and CDR2 FRNRAP. CDR3 nucleotides: TGTGCTAGTGTAGGTCCTGGGTTTCGCGGCTACACCTTC. Translated, it gives CASVGPGFRGYTF.

In this sample, this clonotype turned up many times. The chain links TRBV2 to TRBJ1-5, with D possibly being TRBD1 (6 bases). The CDR3 runs 14 residues. The germline gives CDR1 SNHLY, CDR2 FYNNEI. Trimming stripped 0 bases from V and 7 bases from J, with 10 bases between. CDR3 nucleotides: TGTGCCAGCAGTGAAGCAGGGGGGGGACAGCCCCAGCATTTT. Translated: CASSEAGGGQPQHF.

At least ten counts were recorded for this clonotype. A read error may produce the germline difference seen at one junction end. The chain is built from TRBV7-7 and TRBJ2-2, with 11 bases matching TRBD2. The V gene's germline CDR1 is SSHAT and CDR2 FNYEAQ (reference sequence). The CDR3 is 18 residues long. The DNA of the CDR3 is TGTGCTAGCAGCTTAGCACTAGCGGGGGCCGCGAACACCGGGGAGCTGTTTTTT. Protein: CASSLALAGAANTGELFF.

This clonotype appeared a few times. CDR3 protein: CASSGPSGGLNEQFF. In nucleotides, the CDR3 is TGCGCCAGCAGTGGACCTAGCGGGGGGCTCAATGAGCAGTTCTTC. This chain connects TRBV10-2 to TRBJ2-1, with TRBD2 identical over 11 bases. The CDR3 contains 15 residues. Losses at the gene ends were 4 bases for V and 6 bases for J; bases not matched to a gene: 5. CDR1 WSHSY and CDR2 SAAADI come from the germline V gene.

This clonotype was seen once. V usage is TRBV11-2 and J usage is TRBJ2-1; the D is unclear. Germline CDR1 SGHAT, CDR2 FQNNGV. Trimming pared 0 bases from V and 5 bases from J, leaving 11 bases between. This CDR3 comprises 15 residues. CDR3 amino acids: CASSLESHWNNEQFF. CDR3 coding DNA: TGTGCCAGCAGCTTAGAGTCACATTGGAACAATGAGCAGTTCTTC.

The J gene is TRBJ2-5, the V gene TRBV6-9; TRBD1 might be the D (6 bases). V lost 4 bases and J 5 bases, leaving 14 bases between the germline ends. CDR3 length equals 14 residues. CDR1 and CDR2 from the germline V gene are MNHGY and SVAAGI. The CDR3 region is CASSFDRLRETQYF. The CDR3 region has the DNA TGTGCCAGCAGTTTTGACAGGTTAAGGGAGACCCAGTACTTC.

As concerns this clonotype: A read error may account for a junction end that differs from germline. The chain couples TRBV6-1 to TRBJ1-2; TRBD1 matches 10 bases. Germline V gene data show CDR1 as MNHNS and CDR2 as SASEGT. The CDR3 is 14 residues long. The CDR3 DNA sequence: TGTGCCAGCAGTAGACTGGGACAGGGGTATGGCTACATCTTC. Translated: CASSRLGQGYGYIF.